A single sample is the source of the 21 T cell receptor beta chains below, sequenced in a study of T-cell memory formation after mild COVID-19. Each CDR3 protein is one row after TCRdb ran MiXCR on the 5' RACE reads. The table records 550,000 to 650,000 distinct CDR3 sequences, around 15% of them present only once. The sample taken for sequencing was PBMCs or a T cell subset sorted from them (not recorded which). These receptor sequences come from an adult woman who had mild COVID-19 (a few samples of this study predate the infection). Cell type and time point are not known.

This clonotype has only a few counts. This chain links TRBV15 with TRBJ1-3; D unresolved. CDR1 is LNHNV and CDR2 is YYDKDF in the germline V gene (reference sequence). This CDR3 region has 16 residues. The ends were cut back, 0 bases at V and 4 bases at J, with 13 bases in the middle. CDR3 sequence (DNA): TGTGCCACCAGCAGAGATCTTGGAGTAAAGGGAAACACCATATATTTT. This codes for CATSRDLGVKGNTIYF.

The rearrangement uses TRBV20-1 and TRBJ2-7, with TRBD2 identical over 14 bases. CDR1 and CDR2 from the germline V gene are DFQATT and SNEGSKA (reference sequence). With V trimmed by 5 bases and J by 5 bases, 8 bases remained unmatched. This CDR3 region has 15 residues. In DNA, the CDR3 is TGCAGTGCTGAGGGACTAGCGGGAGTAAGCAACGAGCAGTACTTC. It codes for CSAEGLAGVSNEQYF.

V usage is TRBV30 and J usage is TRBJ2-7; 10 bases line up with TRBD2. There are 14 residues in the CDR3. Per the germline V gene, CDR1 is GTSNPN and CDR2 is SVGIG (reference sequence). V shed 5 bases and J 3 bases; nucleotides not matched to a gene: 7. This CDR3 is CAWGLAGEFYEQYF. The CDR3 DNA sequence: TGTGCCTGGGGCCTAGCGGGAGAATTCTACGAGCAGTACTTC.

The rearrangement joins TRBV18 to TRBJ1-1; D is uncertain. Germline assignment: CDR1 KGHSH and CDR2 LQKENI. V lost 2 bases to trimming and J lost 6 bases, with 7 bases between them. The CDR3 loop spans 12 amino acids. The CDR3 is CASSPSQSEAFF. Here the CDR3 DNA reads TGTGCCAGCTCACCATCACAGTCTGAAGCTTTCTTT.

This clonotype was counted a few times. The V and J genes are TRBV19 and TRBJ2-1, with 7 bases matching TRBD2. Germline loops: CDR1 LNHDA, CDR2 SQIVND (reference sequence). This CDR3 has 16 amino acids. The V and J ends lost 5 bases and 11 bases, in that order; junction bases with no gene match: 18. The CDR3 protein is CASSARPPGLRVQQFF. CDR3 bases: TGTGCCAGTAGTGCCCGACCACCGGGACTACGCGTTCAGCAGTTCTTC. The variable domain in full, completed from reference TRBV19 and TRBJ2-1, reads DGGITQSPKYLFRKEGQNVTLSCEQNLNHDAMYWYRQDPGQGLRLIYYSQIVNDFQKGDIAEGYSVSREKKESFPLTVTSAQKNPTAFYLCASSARPPGLRVQQFFGPGTRLTVL.

A few counts support this clonotype. V is TRBV6-5 and J is TRBJ1-2; D remains unclear. The CDR3 length is 13 residues. CDR1 is MNHEY and CDR2 is SVGAGI in the germline V gene. The V end lost 2 bases, the J end lost 0 bases, and 4 bases lay between the germline ends. The CDR3 reads CASSYAPNYGYTF. DNA of the CDR3: TGTGCCAGCAGTTACGCACCTAACTATGGCTACACCTTC.

V and J are TRBV7-2 and TRBJ2-7; 11 bases match TRBD2. CDR3 size: 14 residues. Germline CDR1 and CDR2: SGHTA and FQGNSA. Losses at the gene ends were 4 bases for V and 2 bases for J; bases not matched to a gene: 1. The CDR3 DNA follows: TGTGCCAGCAGCTCGACTAGCGGGGCCTACGAGCAGTACTTC. This gives the protein CASSSTSGAYEQYF.

The V gene is TRBV10-3, the J gene TRBJ2-3, with unresolved D. The ends were cut back, 0 bases at V and 9 bases at J, with 10 bases in the middle. Per germline, CDR1 ENHRY and CDR2 SYGVKD. There are 13 residues in the CDR3. CDR3: CAISESELITQYF. The CDR3 DNA is TGTGCCATCAGTGAGTCGGAACTAATAACGCAGTATTTT.

This chain uses TRBV6-2 or TRBV6-3 with TRBJ1-1; the match to TRBD1 covers 8 bases. The germline V gene encodes CDR1 MNHEY and CDR2 SVGEGT. With 8 bases clipped from V and 11 bases from J, the junction kept 7 bases outside the gene matches. The CDR3 spans 11 residues. CDR3 bases: TGTGCCAGCGGAGTGCAGGGGGCTGCTTTCTTT. Its translation is CASGVQGAAFF.

In its sample, this clonotype was seen many times. The rearrangement uses TRBV29-1 and TRBJ1-5, with D unresolved. Germline CDR1 SQVTM, CDR2 ANQGSEA. The CDR3 extends over 13 amino acids. The germline V and J ends were trimmed by 6 bases and 4 bases, with 13 bases remaining between them. CDR3 coding DNA: TGCAGCGTCGAGGTAGAGCTTAATCAGCCCCAGCATTTT. As protein: CSVEVELNQPQHF.

This clonotype was seen more than once but under ten times. The chain couples TRBV10-3 to TRBJ2-3, with D hard to call. The CDR3 covers 12 residues. Per germline, CDR1 ENHRY and CDR2 SYGVKD. Trimming took 4 bases from V and 9 from J, leaving 11 bases between them. The CDR3 reads CAISVDQVTQYF. For the CDR3, the DNA is TGTGCCATCAGTGTGGATCAAGTCACGCAGTATTTT.

This clonotype was counted at least ten times. The chain carries TRBV4-1 and TRBJ1-5; D perhaps matches TRBD1 (5 bases). Germline-derived CDR1 and CDR2 are MGHRA and YSYEKL. Trimming left V 2 bases short and J 4 bases short, with 9 bases between. CDR3 length equals 14 residues. For the CDR3, the DNA is TGCGCCAGCAGCCAATCAGGGACTAATCAGCCCCAGCATTTT. Encoded protein: CASSQSGTNQPQHF.

This clonotype was counted between two and nine times. The chain employs TRBV12-3 or TRBV12-4 and TRBJ1-2; a possible D gene is TRBD1 (5 bases). CDR3 length equals 13 residues. Trimming took off 7 bases at V and 5 bases at J, with 14 bases between the two ends. The CDR3 loop reads CASTRLPGYGYTF. In DNA form, the CDR3 reads TGTGCCAGCACCCGGCTCCCAGGGTATGGCTACACCTTC.

The CDR3 sequence is CASSYVRRVHNEQFF. Written as DNA, the CDR3 is TGTGCCAGCAGTTACGTCAGAAGGGTGCACAATGAGCAGTTCTTC. The V call is TRBV6-2 or TRBV6-3, the J call TRBJ2-1; D not resolved. Germline CDR1 MNHEY, CDR2 SVGEGT. The CDR3 is 15 residues long. V lost 2 bases to trimming and J lost 5 bases, with 13 bases between them.

This clonotype was seen a handful of times. V usage is TRBV4-2 and J usage is TRBJ2-5; 11 bases match TRBD2. V shed 7 bases and J 4 bases; nucleotides not matched to a gene: 8. The CDR3 has 15 amino acids. The germline V gene encodes CDR1 LGHNA and CDR2 YNFKEQ. CDR3 in DNA: TGTGCCAGCACCCTAGCGGGAGGAGTCGCAGAGACCCAGTACTTC. Amino acid sequence: CASTLAGGVAETQYF.

The chain employs TRBV12-3 or TRBV12-4 and TRBJ1-5; tentatively, D is TRBD1 (5 bases). The CDR3 is 17 residues long. The V and J ends lost 6 bases and 6 bases respectively, with 24 bases between them. The CDR3 sequence: CASSPGGGRHWSQPQHF. The CDR3 DNA is TGTGCCAGCAGCCCGGGGGGAGGGCGCCATTGGTCTCAGCCCCAGCATTTT.

There are a few counts of this clonotype. This chain uses TRBV24-1 with TRBJ2-1, with 14 nucleotides matching TRBD2. The junction had 6 bases not matched to a gene; V was cut back by 2 bases and J by 1 base. CDR1 and CDR2 (germline): KGHDR, SFDVKD. The CDR3 consists of 19 residues. The CDR3 nucleotides are TGTGCCACCAGTGATTCCGGACTAGCGGGAGGTGTGTCCTACAATGAGCAGTTCTTC. It encodes CATSDSGLAGGVSYNEQFF.

This clonotype showed up just a few times. The chain is built from TRBV7-3 and TRBJ2-2, with unresolved D. V lost 0 bases and J 7 bases, leaving 12 bases between the germline ends. Looked up from germline, CDR1 is SGHTA and CDR2 is FQGTGA. The CDR3 totals 15 residues. CDR3 coding DNA: TGTGCCAGCAGCTTAACGGGTCTGGGGATCGGGGAGCTGTTTTTT. It is translated as CASSLTGLGIGELFF.

This clonotype was seen at least ten times. The rearrangement links TRBV5-1 to TRBJ2-2, with 9 bases identical to TRBD2. Trimming took 3 bases from V and 3 from J; bases not matched to a gene: 6. This CDR3 spans 16 amino acids. Germline CDR1 reads SGHRS; CDR2 reads YFSETQ. Here the CDR3 reads CASSSSAGGDTGELFF. The CDR3 nucleotides are TGCGCCAGCAGCTCTTCAGCGGGGGGAGACACCGGGGAGCTGTTTTTT. Full variable domain (outside the CDR3, taken from reference TRBV5-1 and TRBJ2-2): KAGVTQTPRYLIKTRGQQVTLSCSPISGHRSVSWYQQTPGQGLQFLFEYFSETQRNKGNFPGRFSGRQFSNSRSEMNVSTLELGDSALYLCASSSSAGGDTGELFFGEGSRLTVL.

The gene calls are TRBV7-2 and TRBJ2-3; no firm D call. This CDR3 has 14 amino acids. Trimming took off 3 bases at V and 1 base at J, with 8 bases between the two ends. Germline V gene data show CDR1 as SGHTA and CDR2 as FQGNSA. The CDR3 sequence: CASSFYPGTDTQYF. DNA of the CDR3: TGTGCCAGCAGCTTCTACCCGGGCACAGATACGCAGTATTTT.

The rearrangement links TRBV5-4 to TRBJ1-4; weak D call: TRBD1 (6 bases). Germline V gene data show CDR1 as SGHNT and CDR2 as YYREEE (reference sequence). Trimming removed 0 bases from V and 7 bases from J, with 10 bases in between. This CDR3 region has 14 residues. The CDR3 here is CASSLEQGSEKLFF. For the CDR3, the DNA is TGTGCCAGCAGCTTGGAACAGGGTAGTGAAAAACTGTTTTTT. Variable domain in full (rest from reference TRBV5-4 and TRBJ1-4): ETGVTQSPTHLIKTRGQQVTLRCSSQSGHNTVSWYQQALGQGPQFIFQYYREEENGRGNFPPRFSGLQFPNYSSELNVNALELDDSALYLCASSLEQGSEKLFFGSGTQLSVL.